These 7 T cell receptor beta chains share one sample of origin, sequenced in a study of identical twins. Using its own MiXCR run on the 5' RACE reads, TCRdb lists one record per CDR3 protein. The sample consists of hundreds of thousands of distinct CDR3 sequences, around 21% of them appearing once. These data were also filed under a second study, of T cells expressing NK-cell markers.

The specimen sequenced was PBMCs. These TCRs come from a young woman in good health.

This clonotype was picked up a small number of times. The chain links TRBV7-8 to TRBJ2-1; D is uncertain. Germline assignment: CDR1 SGHVS and CDR2 FQNEAQ. The CDR3 loop spans 14 amino acids. V lost 5 bases and J 4 bases, leaving 12 bases between the germline ends. The DNA of the CDR3 is TGTGCCAGCAGCCCGGAGAACCGTTACAATGAGCAGTTCTTC. Protein product: CASSPENRYNEQFF.

The gene calls are TRBV29-1 and TRBJ2-1; tentatively, D is TRBD1 (5 bases). There are 12 residues in the CDR3. Trimming stripped 4 bases from V and 7 bases from J, with 11 bases between. Germline loops: CDR1 SQVTM, CDR2 ANQGSEA. Written as DNA, the CDR3 is TGCAGCGTTGGAACAGGAGTGAATGAGCAGTTCTTC. This translates into CSVGTGVNEQFF.

This clonotype was seen only a few times. The chain joins TRBV3-1 to TRBJ1-5; D unclear. The length of the CDR3 is 17 residues. Looked up from germline, CDR1 is LGHDT and CDR2 is YNNKEL (reference sequence). V lost 1 base to trimming and J lost 2 bases, with 15 bases between them. CDR3 in amino acids: CASSQGTGRWGNQPQHF. The DNA for the CDR3 is TGTGCCAGCAGCCAAGGTACGGGAAGATGGGGCAATCAGCCCCAGCATTTT.

This clonotype has more than one count but fewer than ten. The chain is built from TRBV6-1 and TRBJ2-2, with D unclear. CDR3 length: 15 amino acids. V lost 7 bases to trimming and J lost 0 bases, with 12 bases between them. The germline CDR1 and CDR2 sequences are MNHNS and SASEGT. CDR3 loop: CASNLGLANTGELFF. The CDR3 DNA follows: TGTGCCAGCAACCTGGGGTTAGCGAACACCGGGGAGCTGTTTTTT.

Notes on this clonotype: At one boundary the junction diverges from the germline segment, which might be a read error. The V gene is TRBV5-6, the J gene TRBJ2-1, with D tentatively TRBD2 (5 bases). The CDR3 has 13 amino acids. CDR1 SGHDT and CDR2 YYEEEE come from the germline V gene. The CDR3 sequence: CAISPGLHNEQFF. The DNA for the CDR3 is TGTGCCATCAGCCCCGGACTGCACAATGAGCAGTTCTTC.

This chain uses TRBV12-3 or TRBV12-4 with TRBJ2-7; D is ambiguous. The ends were cut back, 3 bases at V and 5 bases at J, with 14 bases in the middle. The CDR3 is 14 residues long. CDR3 in amino acids: CASSLRRVVDEQYF. Written as DNA, the CDR3 is TGTGCCAGCAGTTTGAGAAGGGTTGTGGACGAGCAGTACTTC.

This clonotype was detected a few times. The V and J genes are TRBV29-1 and TRBJ2-2, with unresolved D. Per the germline V gene, CDR1 is SQVTM and CDR2 is ANQGSEA. There are 12 residues in the CDR3. V was pared by 4 bases and J by 3 bases, with 6 bases between. The CDR3 spells CSVGGYTGELFF. CDR3 DNA sequence: TGCAGCGTTGGGGGATACACCGGGGAGCTGTTTTTT.